These 8 T cell receptor beta chains originate from one sample sequenced in a study of T-cell reconstitution after alpha-beta-depleted transplantation in children. Construction of the TCRbeta library involved unique molecular identifiers. TCRdb called the PCR reads again in MiXCR, with one record for every CDR3 protein. The repertoire includes some 500,000 distinct CDR3 sequences, 18% of them detected once, and 3.3% sits in the top ten. The sequencing used PBMCs from the stem cell graft donor, collected from the stem cell graft. The origin of the receptors is a human donor who donated a stem cell graft to a child with acute lymphoblastic leukemia.

The CDR3 region has the DNA TGTGCCAGCAGTCTCGGACAGTGGGACACTGAAGCTTTCTTT. This translates into CASSLGQWDTEAFF. J is TRBJ1-1 and V is TRBV12-3 or TRBV12-4; possible D gene TRBD1, 6 bases. Deletions cut 5 bases from V and 3 bases from J, with 13 bases between. The CDR3 sequence is 14 residues long.

In DNA, the CDR3 is TGTGCCAGCAGTGTCTCGGCAGGTAGCACAGATACGCAGTATTTT. Translation gives CASSVSAGSTDTQYF. V and J are TRBV6-4 and TRBJ2-3, with D unresolved. With 4 bases removed from V and 0 bases from J, the gap between germline ends came to 11 bases. CDR3 length: 15 amino acids. Germline V gives CDR1 MRHNA, CDR2 SNTAGT.

The chain recombines TRBV30 with TRBJ1-3; 8 bases agree with TRBD1. The CDR3 totals 14 residues. The J segment lost 4 bases and the V segment lost 0 bases, leaving 2 bases of the junction unmatched. Germline assignment: CDR1 GTSNPN and CDR2 SVGIG (reference sequence). Written as DNA, the CDR3 is TGTGCCTGGAGTGTTCCAGGGGGCGGAAACACCATATATTTT. Translation: CAWSVPGGGNTIYF.

In this sample, this clonotype turned up a few times. The genes are TRBV13 and TRBJ2-7, with D perhaps TRBD1 or TRBD2 (6 bases each). Germline values: CDR1 PRHDT, CDR2 FYEKMQ (reference sequence). The CDR3 has 13 amino acids. V dropped 3 bases and J dropped 12 bases, with 18 bases sitting between them. CDR3 sequence reads: CASSFQLAQGLYF. In DNA, the CDR3 is TGTGCCAGCAGCTTTCAACTAGCTCAGGGGCTGTACTTC.

This clonotype was counted only a few times. The V call is TRBV6-5, the J call TRBJ1-5; no reliable D call. CDR3 length: 16 residues. V lost 0 bases and J lost 6, with 15 bases in between. Germline assignment: CDR1 MNHEY and CDR2 SVGAGI. The CDR3 bases are TGTGCCAGCAGTTACTCGATGAAGGGAGGGAGTCAGCCCCAGCATTTT. Amino acids: CASSYSMKGGSQPQHF.

The V and J genes are TRBV5-6 and TRBJ1-1; D is perhaps TRBD1 (5 bases). The CDR3 consists of 13 residues. The V end lost 5 bases, the J end lost 1 base, and 9 bases lay between the germline ends. Germline V lookup: CDR1 SGHDT, CDR2 YYEEEE. CDR3 region: CASSETENTEAFF. DNA for the CDR3: TGTGCCAGCAGTGAGACAGAGAACACTGAAGCTTTCTTT. The full variable domain, completed using reference TRBV5-6 and TRBJ1-1, is DAGVTQSPTHLIKTRGQQVTLRCSPKSGHDTVSWYQQALGQGPQFIFQYYEEEERQRGNFPDRFSGHQFPNYSSELNVNALLLGDSALYLCASSETENTEAFFGQGTRLTVV.

This clonotype has just a few counts. This chain links TRBV4-2 with TRBJ2-2, with a weak D call TRBD2 (6 bases). This CDR3 spans 16 amino acids. Germline assignment: CDR1 LGHNA and CDR2 YNFKEQ. Trimming stripped 0 bases from V and 6 bases from J, with 14 bases between. The CDR3 DNA is TGTGCCAGCAGCCAAGAAGACGGCGGGGCGGCCGGGGAGCTGTTTTTT. This sequence encodes CASSQEDGGAAGELFF.

This clonotype was seen only a few times. The chain uses TRBV5-1 and TRBJ2-1, with TRBD2 identical over 11 bases. Germline CDR1 and CDR2: SGHRS and YFSETQ. The CDR3 totals 14 residues. The V and J ends lost 2 bases and 9 bases, in that order; junction bases with no gene match: 4. CDR3 in DNA: TGCGCCAGCAGCTTCGAACTAGCGGGAGTTGAGCAGTTCTTC. Amino acid sequence: CASSFELAGVEQFF.